This TCR beta chain was recovered during a study of blood T cell repertoires in COVID-19. Across the study: PBMCs, B-cell-depleted T cells, or T cells provided the cDNA or gDNA that made up the material.

In the original workflow: By means of reference gene primer amplification, nucleated cell counts were estimated. The data were produced by immunoSEQ multiplex PCR, yet TCRdb's version contains in-frame clones alone and is incomplete. The DNA gave D and trimming, while V, J and clone size come from that table. The sample has around 370,000 clones, around 91% seen once. CDR1 and CDR2 from the germline V gene are SGHNT and YENEEA. The CDR3 is made up of 17 amino acids. V lost 3 bases and J 3 bases, leaving 19 bases between the germline ends. The sequenced material came from peripheral blood. This sequence originates from a woman between 18 and 29 years old who had recovered from COVID-19. The chain couples TRBV11-3 to TRBJ2-3; tentative D call: TRBD1 (6 bases). The CDR3 nucleotides read TGTGCCAGCAGCTTTGGGTCAGGGGCCGTCGGGACAGATACGCAGTATTTT. Translated, it gives CASSFGSGAVGTDTQYF.